A single sample gave rise to the 14 T cell receptor beta chains below, sequenced in a study of blood T cell repertoires in COVID-19. Generated by immunoSEQ multiplex PCR, the TCRdb table keeps only in-frame clones and is missing some. The sample consists of around 200,000 clones, 86% of them appearing once. The material sequenced was PBMCs or T cells enriched from blood (not recorded which). The receptor set was obtained from a woman aged 30 to 39 who had been exposed to COVID-19.

This clone was counted a few times. The same CDR3 is also encoded by other DNA sequences in this sample. The gene calls are TRBV2 and TRBJ1-5, with 9 bases matching TRBD1. V shed 6 bases and J 6 bases; nucleotides not matched to a gene: 6. This CDR3 comprises 14 residues. Germline CDR1 is SNHLY and CDR2 is FYNNEI. CDR3 in amino acids: CASRGQGGGQPQHF. CDR3 sequence (DNA): TGTGCCAGCAGGGGACAGGGAGGCGGTCAGCCCCAGCATTTT.

This clone was seen a handful of times. The rearrangement joins TRBV14 to TRBJ1-2; D not certain. Germline V gene lookup returns CDR1 SGHDN and CDR2 FVKESK. Trimming left V 4 bases short and J 8 bases short, with 14 bases between. The CDR3 has 13 residues. DNA for the CDR3: TGTGCCAGCAGCCTTTCCCCCGGTAACGGCTACACCTTC. Encoded protein: CASSLSPGNGYTF.

This clone was recorded a few times. The V and J genes are TRBV4-1 and TRBJ1-1; maybe TRBD1 (5 bases). Per the germline V gene, CDR1 is MGHRA and CDR2 is YSYEKL. V lost 0 bases, J lost 4 bases, and 9 bases lay in between. CDR3 length: 14 residues. CDR3 loop: CASSQDGRGTEAFF. For the CDR3, the DNA is TGCGCCAGCAGCCAAGACGGGAGGGGCACTGAAGCTTTCTTT.

This rearrangement joins TRBV5-4 to TRBJ1-1; D possibly corresponds to TRBD1 (6 bases). The CDR3 contains 15 residues. Trimming took 0 bases from V and 4 from J, leaving 13 bases between them. CDR1 and CDR2 (germline): SGHNT, YYREEE (reference sequence). The CDR3 sequence is CASSLAGADGTEAFF. Written as DNA, the CDR3 is TGTGCCAGCAGCTTGGCAGGGGCCGACGGCACTGAAGCTTTCTTT.

The chain joins TRBV5-6 to TRBJ1-2; 9 bases are shared with TRBD1. The V gene's germline CDR1 is SGHDT and CDR2 YYEEEE. V lost 0 bases to trimming and J lost 4 bases; unmatched junction nucleotides: 7. CDR3 length: 16 residues. The CDR3 reads CASSLGLGQGFYGYTF. The DNA of the CDR3 is TGTGCCAGCAGCTTGGGGTTAGGACAGGGGTTCTATGGCTACACCTTC. The full variable domain, rest sourced from reference TRBV5-6 and TRBJ1-2, is DAGVTQSPTHLIKTRGQQVTLRCSPKSGHDTVSWYQQALGQGPQFIFQYYEEEERQRGNFPDRFSGHQFPNYSSELNVNALLLGDSALYLCASSLGLGQGFYGYTFGSGTRLTVV.

This chain connects TRBV5-8 to TRBJ1-1, with D maybe TRBD1 (6 bases). Trimming left V 4 bases short and J 3 bases short, with 13 bases between. CDR1 is SGHTS, CDR2 YDEGEE, per germline. The CDR3 runs to 14 residues. CDR3 amino acids: CASSGGTGYTEAFF. DNA for the CDR3: TGTGCCAGCAGCGGGGGAACAGGGTACACTGAAGCTTTCTTT.

V is TRBV7-8 and J is TRBJ1-1, with TRBD1 matching over 7 bases. Germline lookup yields CDR1 SGHVS and CDR2 FQNEAQ. V lost 3 bases to trimming and J lost 4 bases; unmatched junction nucleotides: 14. The CDR3 runs to 17 residues. CDR3: CASSFSDYRGDGTEAFF. CDR3 DNA sequence: TGTGCCAGCAGCTTTAGCGATTACAGGGGAGATGGCACTGAAGCTTTCTTT.

The chain links TRBV10-2 to TRBJ2-6; D ambiguous. The CDR3 has 13 amino acids. Trimming took 8 bases from V and 2 from J, leaving 7 bases between them. CDR1 WSHSY and CDR2 SAAADI come from the germline V gene. The CDR3 nucleotides are TGCGCCAGCGCGCGCCCTGGGGCCAACGTCCTGACTTTC. Protein sequence: CASARPGANVLTF.

The chain joins TRBV25-1 to TRBJ2-7; 8 nucleotides match TRBD1. The CDR3 is 15 amino acids. V lost 6 bases and J lost 0; bases outside the gene matches: 7. Germline loops: CDR1 MGHDK, CDR2 SYGVNS. CDR3 region: CASRETGEGSYEQYF. CDR3 DNA: TGTGCCAGCAGGGAGACAGGGGAAGGCTCCTACGAGCAGTACTTC.

The genes are TRBV12-3 or TRBV12-4 and TRBJ1-5, with D uncertain. The length of the CDR3 is 13 residues. V lost 3 bases, J lost 5 bases, and 8 bases lay in between. CDR3 loop: CASSFTVDQPQHF. CDR3 bases: TGTGCCAGCAGTTTTACGGTAGATCAGCCCCAGCATTTT.

J is TRBJ2-3 and V is TRBV4-2, with D perhaps TRBD2 (5 bases). Germline CDR1 is LGHNA and CDR2 is YNFKEQ. This CDR3 region has 16 residues. V was cut by 5 bases and J by 0 bases, with 15 bases left in between. Here the CDR3 DNA reads TGTGCCAGCAGCAAACAGACTACCACTAGCACAGATACGCAGTATTTT. The encoded protein is CASSKQTTTSTDTQYF.

The J gene is TRBJ1-5, the V gene TRBV11-2; 7 bases fit TRBD1. Germline CDR1 and CDR2: SGHAT and FQNNGV. The CDR3 covers 16 residues. With 0 bases clipped from V and 4 bases from J, the junction kept 6 bases outside the gene matches. CDR3 sequence reads: CASSLDRTGPNQPQHF. The CDR3 nucleotides are TGTGCCAGCAGCTTAGACCGGACAGGACCTAATCAGCCCCAGCATTTT.

This chain links TRBV30 with TRBJ1-2; a weak D match, TRBD1 (6 bases). CDR1 is GTSNPN, CDR2 SVGIG, per germline (reference sequence). V lost 4 bases to trimming and J lost 4 bases, with 10 bases between them. The CDR3 is 12 residues long. CDR3 loop: CAWTQGTYGYTF. DNA of the CDR3: TGTGCCTGGACTCAGGGGACCTATGGCTACACCTTC.

This clone was seen a handful of times. This chain connects TRBV5-1 to TRBJ1-6; perhaps TRBD1 as D (6 bases). CDR1 SGHRS and CDR2 YFSETQ come from the germline V gene. V dropped 2 bases and J dropped 8 bases, with 11 bases sitting between them. The CDR3 length is 14 residues. As DNA, the CDR3 is TGCGCCAGCAGCTTCGGACAGACCCATTCACCCCTCCACTTT. Protein sequence: CASSFGQTHSPLHF.